This TCR beta chain was observed in a study of chemoradiotherapy in HPV16-positive cancers. Study background: Functional T-cell assays on a couple of HPV16-positive patients' cells defined candidate HPV-specific clones and common TCR motifs.

This CDR3 has 14 amino acids. V was cut by 3 bases and J by 3 bases, with 14 bases left in between. Germline V lookup: CDR1 GTSNPN, CDR2 SVGIG (reference sequence). The protocol was immunoSEQ multiplex PCR, while the TCRdb copy is restricted to in-frame clones and leaves out a portion. Among about 68,000 clones listed, roughly 90% were seen once. This clonotype was sampled from a human donor with HPV-associated anogenital cancer. The specimen comprised blood, sampled from a patient who underwent chemoradiotherapy. This chain links TRBV30 with TRBJ1-1; no reliable D call. CDR3 nucleotides: TGTGCCTGGAGGGGAGGGTTTGGGGACACTGAAGCTTTCTTT. As protein: CAWRGGFGDTEAFF.